This T cell receptor (beta chain) is drawn from a study of T cells in Graves' hyperthyroidism and ophthalmopathy (dated by TCRdb to about 2019). With regard to the full study: Peripheral blood was sampled at the time of initial diagnosis, prior to any treatment. To identify distinguishing TCR V-J signatures, a discovery cohort of some 99 patients was used, comprising 40 to 45 with Graves' ophthalmopathy and about 59 with stable Graves' hyperthyroidism. Prospective prediction of ophthalmopathy was tested in an independent validation cohort consisting of fewer than 20 hyperthyroidism patients and about 17 patients who later progressed to ophthalmopathy. The approximately 97 discovery patients were randomly divided into training and test sets at a 7:3 ratio. Thyroid tissue and blood T-cell repertoires from six Graves' hyperthyroidism patients were also compared in the study. After blood sampling, hyperthyroidism patients were treated with methimazole at a starting dose of 30 mg daily, and ophthalmopathy patients were treated with high-dose intravenous methylprednisolone. TCR Vbeta CDR3 sequencing of 130 to 150 peripheral blood samples (more than 40 ophthalmopathy, approximately 80 hyperthyroidism and about 17 progressor patients) is reported in the paper.

Amplification of TCR beta CDR3 regions was carried out from RNA transcripts. The first round of RT-PCR for the TCR CDR3 was performed with the HTBI primer set and the Qiagen OneStep RT-PCR kit. Libraries were constructed in a second round of multiplex PCR, after which size selection and purification were performed. Paired-end sequencing of the libraries was performed with 100 bp reads on an Illumina HiSeq2000. Turning to the authors' computational methods: SOAPnuke was used to process the raw data, throwing out any read that contained adapters or uncalled bases, had a mean Phred below 15, or lacked an exact constant-primer or identifier match. High-quality paired reads were merged using COPE v1.2.5, and each unique nucleotide sequence was defined as a clonotype. MiTCR v1.1 was used to align the clonotypes against IMGT TRBV, TRBD and TRBJ reference segments. The analysis included only V-J combinations with a frequency above 0.0001, which together covered roughly 99% of the repertoires. A TCS score was defined as the ratio of F50 (clonal expansion) to E x V (chaos), with BLOSUM62-based TCRdist applied between CDR3 peptides within each V-J. Welch's t-statistics and random forest reduced roughly 540 V-J features to 13, which were used in a naive Bayes classifier (R e1071). The public reads were quality trimmed at Q25 with fastp and then assembled into clones with MiXCR by TCRdb, keeping productive beta chains. Entries are consolidated by CDR3 protein sequence, retaining the most common genes and DNA. V and J calls and clone size were set by TCRdb, not the authors. The sample profile shows 620,000 or so distinct CDR3 sequences; roughly 14% of them were found once. The top ten hold roughly an eighth of the sample.

The V end gives up 6 bases and the J end 6 bases, leaving 8 bases in the junction not matched to a gene. From cysteine to phenylalanine, the CDR3 is 15 amino acids long. Just CDR3 DNA is preserved here, 45 bases in frame from base 1. In the ophthalmopathy patients, disease was moderately to severely active, with a Clinical Activity Score of 3 or more, a NOSPECS grade of 4 or more, and a duration of less than 3 months. The study excluded patients with uncontrolled infections, other autoimmune diseases, pregnancy or lactation. Clinical symptoms, serum thyroxine and TRAb, thyroid ultrasound, and orbital computed tomography formed the basis for the diagnoses. PBMCs were isolated from 7.5 to 10 ml of fresh peripheral blood by Ficoll-Paque density gradient centrifugation. Total RNA was extracted with Trizol reagent, and quality was checked on an Agilent 2100 Bioanalyzer. Summary of the overall study and its limitations: A model built on a 13 V-J signature distinguished ophthalmopathy from stable hyperthyroidism, reaching about 88% sensitivity and approximately 81% specificity in cross-validation and 80%/75% in testing. Sample size was not statistically predetermined, and investigators were not blinded to group allocation. In validation, progression to ophthalmopathy was predicted by the model with 70.59% sensitivity and under 85% specificity, a median of approximately 7.1 months before onset. Most expanded thyroid clonotypes (frequency above 0.001) were also detected in blood, suggesting blood repertoires may reflect thyroid immune responses.

This clonotype was observed a few times. Its recognized antigen is unknown. Within one base of it there is no much larger clone, and no base qualities were kept. Recombination connected TRBV12-3 or TRBV12-4 to TRBJ1-4; TRBD1 fits 9 bases in the junction. Sequencing used blood. This TCR came from a woman between 50 and 59 years old with Graves' ophthalmopathy. The CDR3 reads CASRSTGGADEKLFF. The DNA is TGTGCCAGCAGATCAACAGGGGGCGCGGATGAAAAACTGTTTTTT.